This T cell receptor (beta chain) was sequenced for a study of blood T cell repertoires in COVID-19. Study-level information: COVID-19 samples, acute and convalescent, were from the United States, Italy and Spain.

In the study's own analysis: Estimated nucleated cell counts came from reference gene primer amplification. Sequencing was performed with immunoSEQ multiplex PCR; in TCRdb, only in-frame clones are kept and a portion is missing. V and J calls and clone size are those listed in that table; D and trimming were worked out from the DNA. The sample yields 150,000 or so clones, roughly 81% seen once. The CDR3 has 13 residues. In germline, CDR1 is SGDLS, CDR2 YYNGEE. The junction had 4 bases not matched to a gene; V was cut back by 3 bases and J by 7 bases. The receptor comes from a man in his forties who had recovered from COVID-19. Sequencing used peripheral blood. The rearrangement joins TRBV9 to TRBJ1-2; 9 bases align to TRBD1. CDR3 coding DNA: TGTGCCAGCAGCGCCGGACAGGGGTCTGGCTACACCTTC. This sequence encodes CASSAGQGSGYTF.